Ten or more counts support the clone carrying this T cell receptor beta chain. MiXCR, applied by TCRdb to the reads, yields one record per CDR3 protein. The repertoire holds 300,000 to 400,000 distinct CDR3 sequences, with 15% to 20% as singletons. This sample was included in a study of T cell repertoires in cytomegalovirus infection. As for the study in general: Through public TCR beta signatures, both CMV infection and matching HLA type were indicated.

V lost 6 bases and J lost 2, with 9 bases in between. The length of the CDR3 is 13 residues. Germline-derived CDR1 and CDR2 are ENHRY and SYGVKD. The specimen was PBMCs. This chain uses TRBV10-3 with TRBJ2-3; D ambiguous. This TCR was recovered from a human donor in good health (CMV status not recorded). Some clones in this sample may be carry-over from other donors' samples. The CDR3 spells CAISETATDTQYF. The CDR3 coding sequence is TGTGCCATCAGCGAGACCGCCACAGATACGCAGTATTTT.